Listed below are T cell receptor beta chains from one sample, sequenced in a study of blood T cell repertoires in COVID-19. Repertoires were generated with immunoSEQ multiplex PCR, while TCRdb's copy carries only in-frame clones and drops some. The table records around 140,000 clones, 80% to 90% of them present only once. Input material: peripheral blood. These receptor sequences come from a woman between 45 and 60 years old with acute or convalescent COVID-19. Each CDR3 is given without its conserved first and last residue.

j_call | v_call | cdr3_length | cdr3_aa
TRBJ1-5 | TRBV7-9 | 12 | ASSSGTANQPQH
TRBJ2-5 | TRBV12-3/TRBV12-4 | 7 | VNQETQY
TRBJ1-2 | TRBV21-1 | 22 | ASSKGYEEITGPGQRKIHYGYT
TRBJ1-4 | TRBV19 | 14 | ASSPQRDRGGEKLF
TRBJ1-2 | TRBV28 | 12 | ASNIGGDGYGYT
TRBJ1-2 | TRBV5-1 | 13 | ASSASHPSNYGYT
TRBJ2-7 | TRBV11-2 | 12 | ASSPGLPSYEQY
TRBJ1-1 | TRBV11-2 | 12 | ASSLAGQHTEAF
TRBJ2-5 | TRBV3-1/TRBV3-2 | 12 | ASSPSGRLETQY
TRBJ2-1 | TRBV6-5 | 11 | ASAVLGSNEQF
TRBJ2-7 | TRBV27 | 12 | ASSFGGTGSEQY
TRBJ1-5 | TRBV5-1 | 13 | ASSLGAGGNQPQH
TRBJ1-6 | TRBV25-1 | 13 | ASSDQGTRDSPLH
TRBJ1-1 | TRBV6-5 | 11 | ASGRVGGTEAF
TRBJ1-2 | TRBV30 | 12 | AWSPGQRSYGYT
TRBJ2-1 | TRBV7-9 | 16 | ASSPEDSLAGPYNEQF
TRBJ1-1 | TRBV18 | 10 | ASSGQGGEAF
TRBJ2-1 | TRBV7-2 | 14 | ASSQNSGTGPNEQF
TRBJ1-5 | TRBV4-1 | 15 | ASSQDVGGDGNQPQH
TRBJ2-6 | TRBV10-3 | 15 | AIRQDSARSGANVLT
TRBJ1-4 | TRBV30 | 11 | AWSRQGNEKLF
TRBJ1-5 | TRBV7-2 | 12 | ASSQDRDMQPQH
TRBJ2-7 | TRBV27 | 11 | ASSLAGAYEQY
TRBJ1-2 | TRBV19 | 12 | ASSTTTGEYGYT
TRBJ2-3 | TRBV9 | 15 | ASSPSGLAGRTDTQY
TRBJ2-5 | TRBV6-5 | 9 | ASKEQETQY
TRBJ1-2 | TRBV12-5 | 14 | ASGISPGGTGHGYT
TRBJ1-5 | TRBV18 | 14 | ASSPTGTGGNQPQH
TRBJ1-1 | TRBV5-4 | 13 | ASSLEGQGNTEAF
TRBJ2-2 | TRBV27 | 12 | ASSLGQNTGELF
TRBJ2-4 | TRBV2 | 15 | ASSETSGYIAKNIQY
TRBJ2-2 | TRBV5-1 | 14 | ASKLRQGATTGELF
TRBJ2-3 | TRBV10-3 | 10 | ASQGGTDTQY
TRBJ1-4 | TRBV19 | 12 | ASSFGAGHEKLF
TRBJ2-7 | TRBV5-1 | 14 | ASSSSSGRSSYEQY
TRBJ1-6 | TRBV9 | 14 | ASSATGTGGYSPLH
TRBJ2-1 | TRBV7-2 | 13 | ASSSAGGSYNEQF
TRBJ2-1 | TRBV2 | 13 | ASSREGVGLNEQF
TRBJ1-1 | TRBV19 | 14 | ASSIGQGALSTEAF
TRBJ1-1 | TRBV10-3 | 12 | AIRGQGMNTEAF